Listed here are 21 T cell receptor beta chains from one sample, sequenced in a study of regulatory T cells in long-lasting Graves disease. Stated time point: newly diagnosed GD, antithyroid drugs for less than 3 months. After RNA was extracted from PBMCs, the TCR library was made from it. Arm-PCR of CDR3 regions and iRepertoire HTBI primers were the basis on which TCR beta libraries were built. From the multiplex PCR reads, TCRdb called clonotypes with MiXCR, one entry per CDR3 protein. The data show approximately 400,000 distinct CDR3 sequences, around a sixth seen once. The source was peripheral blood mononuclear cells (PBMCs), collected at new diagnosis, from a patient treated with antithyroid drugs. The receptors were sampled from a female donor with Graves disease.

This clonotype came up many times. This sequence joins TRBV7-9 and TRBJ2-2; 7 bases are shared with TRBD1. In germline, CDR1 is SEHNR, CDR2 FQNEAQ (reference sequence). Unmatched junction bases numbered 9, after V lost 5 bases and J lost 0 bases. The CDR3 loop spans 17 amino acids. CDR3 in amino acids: CASSPTRDSANTGELFF. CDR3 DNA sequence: TGTGCCAGCAGCCCCACCCGGGACAGCGCGAACACCGGGGAGCTGTTTTTT.

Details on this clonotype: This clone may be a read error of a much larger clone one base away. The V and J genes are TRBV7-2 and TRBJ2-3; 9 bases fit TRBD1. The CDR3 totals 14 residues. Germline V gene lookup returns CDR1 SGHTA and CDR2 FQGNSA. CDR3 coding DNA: TGTGCCTGCCTAACGGGACAGGGCACTGATACGCAGTATTTT. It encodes CACLTGQGTDTQYF.

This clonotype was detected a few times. The CDR3 region has the DNA TGCGCCAGCAGCCTTAAACTAGCGGGGGATAACGTAGGAGATACGCAGTATTTT. This encodes CASSLKLAGDNVGDTQYF. V gene TRBV5-1 combines with J gene TRBJ2-3, with 11 bases matching TRBD2. J gave up 5 bases and V 4 bases, and 15 bases lay outside the gene matches. Germline CDR1 SGHRS, CDR2 YFSETQ. CDR3 size: 18 residues.

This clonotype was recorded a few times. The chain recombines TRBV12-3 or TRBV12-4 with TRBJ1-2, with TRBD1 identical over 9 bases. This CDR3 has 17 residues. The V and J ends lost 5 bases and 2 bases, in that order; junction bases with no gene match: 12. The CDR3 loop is CASSGDRTGDMNYGYTF. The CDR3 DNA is TGTGCCAGCAGTGGGGATAGGACAGGGGACATGAACTATGGCTACACCTTC.

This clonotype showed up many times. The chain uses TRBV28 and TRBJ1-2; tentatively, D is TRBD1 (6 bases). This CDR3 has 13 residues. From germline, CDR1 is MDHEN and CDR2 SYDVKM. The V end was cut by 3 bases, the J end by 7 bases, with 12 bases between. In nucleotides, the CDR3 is TGTGCCAGCAGTTTTAGGGGGGCAGGTGGCTACACCTTC. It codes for CASSFRGAGGYTF.

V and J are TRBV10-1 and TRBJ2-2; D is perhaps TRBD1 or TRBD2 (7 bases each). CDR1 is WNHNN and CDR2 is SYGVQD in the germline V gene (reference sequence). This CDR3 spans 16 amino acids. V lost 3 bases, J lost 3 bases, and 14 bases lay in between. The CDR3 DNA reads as TGCGCCAGCAGTGATACAGGGGAGGGGGACACCGGGGAGCTGTTTTTT. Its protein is CASSDTGEGDTGELFF.

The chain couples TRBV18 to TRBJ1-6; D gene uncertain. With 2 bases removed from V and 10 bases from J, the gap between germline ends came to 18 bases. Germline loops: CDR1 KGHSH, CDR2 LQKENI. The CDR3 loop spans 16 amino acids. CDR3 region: CASSPSMLRAGSPLHF. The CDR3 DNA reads TGTGCCAGCTCACCAAGTATGTTAAGGGCCGGGTCACCCCTCCACTTT.

The CDR3: CSARIGTAAANYGYTF. CDR3 DNA: TGCAGTGCTAGAATCGGGACAGCGGCAGCTAACTATGGCTACACCTTC. The chain uses TRBV20-1 and TRBJ1-2; TRBD1 matches at 7 bases. From germline, CDR1 is DFQATT and CDR2 SNEGSKA (reference sequence). Unmatched junction bases numbered 9, after V lost 2 bases and J lost 0 bases. This CDR3 has 16 residues.

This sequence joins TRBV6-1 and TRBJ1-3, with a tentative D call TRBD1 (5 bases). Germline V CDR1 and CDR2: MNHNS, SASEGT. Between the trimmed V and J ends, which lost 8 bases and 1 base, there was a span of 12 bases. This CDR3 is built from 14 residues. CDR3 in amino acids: CASCRDYSGNTIYF. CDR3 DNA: TGTGCCAGCTGCCGGGACTATTCTGGAAACACCATATATTTT.

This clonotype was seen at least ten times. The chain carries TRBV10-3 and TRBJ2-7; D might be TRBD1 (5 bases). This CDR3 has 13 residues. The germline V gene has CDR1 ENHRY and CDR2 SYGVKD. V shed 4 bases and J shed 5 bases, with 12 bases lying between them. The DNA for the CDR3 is TGTGCCATCAGTGGCCAGGGTACCCACGAGCAGTACTTC. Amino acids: CAISGQGTHEQYF.

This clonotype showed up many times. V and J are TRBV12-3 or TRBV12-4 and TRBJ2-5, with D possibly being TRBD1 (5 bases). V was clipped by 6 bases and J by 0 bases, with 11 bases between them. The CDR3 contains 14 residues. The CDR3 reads CASSERGYQETQYF. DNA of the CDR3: TGTGCCAGCAGCGAAAGGGGCTACCAAGAGACCCAGTACTTC.

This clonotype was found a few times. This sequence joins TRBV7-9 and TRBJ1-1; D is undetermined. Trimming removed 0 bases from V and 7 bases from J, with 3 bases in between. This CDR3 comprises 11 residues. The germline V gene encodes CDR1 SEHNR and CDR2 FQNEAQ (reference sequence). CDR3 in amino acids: CASSLAVEAFF. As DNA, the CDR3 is TGTGCCAGCAGCTTAGCGGTTGAAGCTTTCTTT.

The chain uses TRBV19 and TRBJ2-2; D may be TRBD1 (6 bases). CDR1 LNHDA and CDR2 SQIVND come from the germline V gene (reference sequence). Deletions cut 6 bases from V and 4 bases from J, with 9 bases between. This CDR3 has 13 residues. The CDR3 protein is CASRWGRTGELFF. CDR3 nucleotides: TGTGCCAGTAGGTGGGGGCGCACCGGGGAGCTGTTTTTT.

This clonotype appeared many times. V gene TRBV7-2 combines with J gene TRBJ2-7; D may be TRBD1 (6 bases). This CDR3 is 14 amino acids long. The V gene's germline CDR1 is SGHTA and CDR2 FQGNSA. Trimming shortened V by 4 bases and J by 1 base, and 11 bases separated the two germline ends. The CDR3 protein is CASSYGRGSYEQYF. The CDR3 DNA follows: TGTGCCAGCAGCTATGGCAGGGGATCCTACGAGCAGTACTTC.

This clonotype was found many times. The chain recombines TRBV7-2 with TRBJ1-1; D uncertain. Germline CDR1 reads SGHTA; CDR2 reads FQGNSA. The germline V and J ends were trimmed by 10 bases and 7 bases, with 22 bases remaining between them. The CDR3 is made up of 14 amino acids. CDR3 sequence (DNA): TGTGCCACCTCCGAGGGCGCGAGTTTTGTTGAAGCTTTCTTT. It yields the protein CATSEGASFVEAFF.

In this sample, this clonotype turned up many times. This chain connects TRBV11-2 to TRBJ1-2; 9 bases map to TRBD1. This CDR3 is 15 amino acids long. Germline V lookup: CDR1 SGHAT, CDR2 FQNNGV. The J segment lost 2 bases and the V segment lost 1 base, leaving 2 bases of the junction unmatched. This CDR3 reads CASSLVTGGNYGYTF. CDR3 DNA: TGTGCCAGCAGCTTAGTAACAGGGGGCAACTATGGCTACACCTTC.

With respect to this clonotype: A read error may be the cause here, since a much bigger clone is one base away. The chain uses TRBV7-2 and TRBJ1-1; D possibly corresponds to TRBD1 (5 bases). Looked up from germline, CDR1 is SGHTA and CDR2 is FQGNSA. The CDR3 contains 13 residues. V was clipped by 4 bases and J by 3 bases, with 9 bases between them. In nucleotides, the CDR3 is TGTGCCAGCAGCTGGGACGGGTACACTGAAGCTTTCTTT. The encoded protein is CASSWDGYTEAFF.

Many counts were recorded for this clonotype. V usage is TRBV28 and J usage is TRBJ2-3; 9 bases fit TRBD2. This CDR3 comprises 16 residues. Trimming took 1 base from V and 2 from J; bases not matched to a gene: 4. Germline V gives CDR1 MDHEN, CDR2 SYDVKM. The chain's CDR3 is CASSLFGLATTDTQYF. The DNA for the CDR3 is TGTGCCAGCAGTTTATTCGGACTAGCGACCACAGATACGCAGTATTTT.

The CDR3: CASSSIRDQPYEQYF. CDR3 nucleotide sequence: TGTGCCAGCAGCTCGATCCGGGACCAACCCTACGAGCAGTACTTC. The chain recombines TRBV11-2 with TRBJ2-7, with D perhaps TRBD1 or TRBD2 (5 bases each). CDR1 and CDR2 from the germline V gene are SGHAT and FQNNGV. Trimming removed 4 bases from V and 2 bases from J, with 15 bases in between. This CDR3 comprises 15 residues.

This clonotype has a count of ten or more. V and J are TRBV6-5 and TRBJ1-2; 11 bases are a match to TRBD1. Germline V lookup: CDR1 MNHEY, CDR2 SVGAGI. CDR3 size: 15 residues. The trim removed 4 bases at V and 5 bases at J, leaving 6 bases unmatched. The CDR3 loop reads CASSFDGTGGYGYTF. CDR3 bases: TGTGCCAGCAGTTTCGACGGGACAGGGGGATATGGCTACACCTTC.

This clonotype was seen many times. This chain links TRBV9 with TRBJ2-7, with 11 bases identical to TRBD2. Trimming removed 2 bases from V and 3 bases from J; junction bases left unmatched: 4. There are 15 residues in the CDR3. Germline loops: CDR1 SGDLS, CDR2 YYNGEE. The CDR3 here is CASSVSTSGGYEQYF. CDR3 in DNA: TGTGCCAGCAGCGTTTCTACTAGCGGGGGCTACGAGCAGTACTTC. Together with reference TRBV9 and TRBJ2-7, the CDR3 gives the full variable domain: DSGVTQTPKHLITATGQRVTLRCSPRSGDLSVYWYQQSLDQGLQFLIQYYNGEERAKGNILERFSAQQFPDLHSELNLSSLELGDSALYFCASSVSTSGGYEQYFGPGTRLTVT.